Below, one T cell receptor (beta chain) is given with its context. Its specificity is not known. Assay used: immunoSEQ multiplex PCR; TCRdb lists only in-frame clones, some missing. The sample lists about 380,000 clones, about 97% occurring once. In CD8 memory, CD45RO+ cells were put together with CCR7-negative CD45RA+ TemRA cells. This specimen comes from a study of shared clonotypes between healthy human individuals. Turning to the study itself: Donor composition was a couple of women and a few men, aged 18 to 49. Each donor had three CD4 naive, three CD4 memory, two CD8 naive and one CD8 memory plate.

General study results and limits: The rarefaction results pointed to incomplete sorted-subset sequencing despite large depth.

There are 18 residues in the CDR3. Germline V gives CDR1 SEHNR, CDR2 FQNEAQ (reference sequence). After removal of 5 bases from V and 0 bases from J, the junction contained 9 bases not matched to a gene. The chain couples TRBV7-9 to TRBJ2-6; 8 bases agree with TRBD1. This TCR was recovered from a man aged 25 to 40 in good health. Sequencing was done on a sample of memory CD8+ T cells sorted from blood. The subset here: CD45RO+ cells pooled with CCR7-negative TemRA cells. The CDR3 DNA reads TGTGCCAGCAGCCCCCGACAGGGGCTCAGCTCTGGGGCCAACGTCCTGACTTTC. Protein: CASSPRQGLSSGANVLTF. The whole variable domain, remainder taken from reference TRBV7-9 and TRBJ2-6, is DTGVSQNPRHKITKRGQNVTFRCDPISEHNRLYWYRQTLGQGPEFLTYFQNEAQLEKSRLLSDRFSAERPKGSFSTLEIQRTEQGDSAMYLCASSPRQGLSSGANVLTFGAGSRLTVL.